A single sample is the source of the 27 T cell receptor beta chains below, sequenced in a study of blood T cell repertoires in COVID-19. Using immunoSEQ multiplex PCR, the repertoire was profiled, and TCRdb retains in-frame clones only, with some absent. The sample has tens of thousands of clones, about three quarters seen once. Sequenced sample: peripheral blood. These receptor sequences come from a woman of 80 years or more with active or convalescent COVID-19.

This clone has only one observation. The chain combines TRBV24-1 with TRBJ2-7; D gene ambiguous. The germline CDR1 and CDR2 sequences are KGHDR and SFDVKD. V was cut by 3 bases and J by 9 bases, with 8 bases left in between. The CDR3 is 11 amino acids. The CDR3 nucleotides are TGTGCCACCAGTGATCTATCCCGGCAGTACTTC. This translates into CATSDLSRQYF.

The gene calls are TRBV7-9 and TRBJ2-7, with 8 bases lining up with TRBD1. The CDR3 consists of 15 residues. Germline lookup yields CDR1 SEHNR and CDR2 FQNEAQ (reference sequence). Trimming at V came to 5 bases and at J to 2 bases, leaving 8 bases not matched to a gene. The CDR3 is CASSKGTGDTYEQYF. CDR3 DNA sequence: TGTGCCAGCAGCAAAGGGACAGGTGATACCTACGAGCAGTACTTC.

This chain links TRBV28 with TRBJ2-1, with no clear D. Germline V CDR1 and CDR2: MDHEN, SYDVKM. The CDR3 runs to 12 residues. V gave up 2 bases and J gave up 9 bases, with 8 bases separating them. CDR3 amino acids: CASSLAVTEQFF. The DNA of the CDR3 is TGTGCCAGCAGTTTAGCGGTCACTGAGCAGTTCTTC.

The chain has TRBV29-1 and TRBJ2-3, with D maybe TRBD2 (6 bases). V lost 5 bases and J 4 bases, leaving 10 bases between the germline ends. This CDR3 is built from 12 residues. Per the germline V gene, CDR1 is SQVTM and CDR2 is ANQGSEA. The CDR3 nucleotides are TGCAGCGTTCTGCGGGGAGCAGATACGCAGTATTTT. Its translation: CSVLRGADTQYF.

The chain is built from TRBV7-2 and TRBJ2-5, with 8 bases identical to TRBD1. Germline CDR1 reads SGHTA; CDR2 reads FQGNSA. V dropped 3 bases and J dropped 2; count of bases not matched to a gene: 5. This CDR3 is 15 amino acids long. The CDR3 loop is CASSLGTGWQETQYF. As DNA, the CDR3 is TGTGCCAGCAGCTTGGGGACAGGTTGGCAAGAGACCCAGTACTTC.

This chain links TRBV19 with TRBJ1-2; D not certain. Germline V gene lookup returns CDR1 LNHDA and CDR2 SQIVND (reference sequence). The CDR3 length is 15 residues. V lost 7 bases to trimming and J lost 2 bases, with 17 bases between them. In DNA form, the CDR3 reads TGTGCCAGTACCGACTCCCAGCTGAGAAACTATGGCTACACCTTC. Amino acid sequence: CASTDSQLRNYGYTF.

This sequence joins TRBV11-2 and TRBJ2-7; 8 bases agree with TRBD1. This CDR3 contains 15 residues. The germline CDR1 and CDR2 sequences are SGHAT and FQNNGV. V trimming: 4 bases; J trimming: 3 bases; junction bases outside the gene matches: 8. The CDR3 region is CASSYNRGRRYEQYF. The CDR3 region has the DNA TGTGCCAGCAGCTATAACAGGGGGAGGCGCTACGAGCAGTACTTC.

This clone has just one count. This chain uses TRBV19 with TRBJ2-2; 9 nucleotides align to TRBD1. CDR1 is LNHDA, CDR2 SQIVND, per germline (reference sequence). The CDR3 covers 15 residues. With 3 bases clipped from V and 4 bases from J, the junction kept 3 bases outside the gene matches. Here the CDR3 DNA reads TGTGCCAGTAGTATGCAACAGGGGGCCACCGGGGAGCTGTTTTTT. Residues: CASSMQQGATGELFF.

This rearrangement joins TRBV5-6 to TRBJ1-2, with 7 bases identical to TRBD1. CDR1 and CDR2 (germline): SGHDT, YYEEEE. The ends lost 4 bases at V and 6 bases at J; junction bases unmatched: 9. CDR3 length: 14 amino acids. This CDR3 is CASSTGQAGDGYTF. CDR3 nucleotides: TGTGCCAGCAGCACCGGACAGGCCGGGGATGGCTACACCTTC.

The gene calls are TRBV27 and TRBJ2-1; TRBD1 matches at 7 bases. Unmatched junction bases numbered 11, after V lost 7 bases and J lost 2 bases. Germline V gives CDR1 MNHEY, CDR2 SMNVEV (reference sequence). The CDR3 consists of 16 residues. The CDR3 here is CASKKGAGHAYNEQFF. CDR3 in DNA: TGTGCCAGCAAGAAGGGGGCGGGTCACGCCTACAATGAGCAGTTCTTC.

This clone was picked up one time. The V and J genes are TRBV2 and TRBJ1-1; the D gene is possibly TRBD1 (5 bases). Germline V gene sequence: CDR1 SNHLY, CDR2 FYNNEI. This CDR3 is built from 13 residues. The germline V and J ends were trimmed by 2 bases and 1 base, with 5 bases remaining between them. In nucleotides, the CDR3 is TGTGCCAGCAGTGAACAGGGGAACACTGAAGCTTTCTTT. Translation: CASSEQGNTEAFF.

The gene calls are TRBV4-1 and TRBJ2-5; 9 bases align to TRBD1. This CDR3 has 15 amino acids. CDR1 and CDR2 from the germline V gene are MGHRA and YSYEKL. J lost 4 bases, V lost 4 bases, and 7 bases had no gene match. In nucleotides, the CDR3 is TGCGCCAGCAGCCCTGGACAGGGGAACGGAGAGACCCAGTACTTC. Residues: CASSPGQGNGETQYF.

This clone was observed a single time. The chain uses TRBV5-4 and TRBJ2-7; D ambiguous. Germline V gene sequence: CDR1 SGHNT, CDR2 YYREEE (reference sequence). Between the trimmed V and J ends, which lost 4 bases and 3 bases, there was a span of 17 bases. The CDR3 has 15 amino acids. The DNA of the CDR3 is TGTGCCAGCAGCCCCACCCGAGTCAACCACTACGAGCAGTACTTC. Its translation is CASSPTRVNHYEQYF.

This clone was observed a handful of times. The V and J genes are TRBV30 and TRBJ1-5, with 7 bases fitting TRBD1. CDR1 is GTSNPN and CDR2 is SVGIG in the germline V gene (reference sequence). V gave up 1 base and J gave up 2 bases; unmatched junction bases: 2. This CDR3 region has 14 residues. CDR3 protein: CAWSGGQGNQPQHF. The CDR3 DNA follows: TGTGCCTGGAGTGGCGGACAGGGCAATCAGCCCCAGCATTTT.

This clone was detected ten times or more. V usage is TRBV7-6 and J usage is TRBJ2-7; 7 bases agree with TRBD1. Germline-derived CDR1 and CDR2 are SGHVS and FNYEAQ. The V gene end was trimmed by 0 bases and the J gene end by 2 bases; junction bases not matched to a gene: 7. The CDR3 runs 16 residues. CDR3 coding DNA: TGTGCCAGCAGCTTAGCGGTAGGACAGGAGCCCTACGAGCAGTACTTC. Its protein product is CASSLAVGQEPYEQYF.

The chain uses TRBV18 and TRBJ2-1; D perhaps matches TRBD2 (5 bases). Germline CDR1 is KGHSH and CDR2 is LQKENI. CDR3 length: 15 amino acids. Trimming shortened V by 0 bases and J by 2 bases, and 8 bases separated the two germline ends. In DNA form, the CDR3 reads TGTGCCAGCTCACCACCCCTAGCAGCCTACAATGAGCAGTTCTTC. It specifies CASSPPLAAYNEQFF. Using reference TRBV18 and TRBJ2-1 for the parts outside the CDR3, the full variable domain is NAGVMQNPRHLVRRRGQEARLRCSPMKGHSHVYWYRQLPEEGLKFMVYLQKENIIDESGMPKERFSAEFPKEGPSILRIQQVVRGDSAAYFCASSPPLAAYNEQFFGPGTRLTVL.

Written as DNA, the CDR3 is TGTGCCAGCAGCGTAGATGGGACACCGAATCAGCCCCAGCATTTT. Amino acids: CASSVDGTPNQPQHF. This chain connects TRBV9 to TRBJ1-5; D perhaps matches TRBD1 (6 bases). The CDR3 has 15 amino acids. The germline V gene encodes CDR1 SGDLS and CDR2 YYNGEE. V was cut by 0 bases and J by 4 bases, with 11 bases left in between. The entire variable domain, with the rest obtained from reference TRBV9 and TRBJ1-5, is as follows: DSGVTQTPKHLITATGQRVTLRCSPRSGDLSVYWYQQSLDQGLQFLIQYYNGEERAKGNILERFSAQQFPDLHSELNLSSLELGDSALYFCASSVDGTPNQPQHFGDGTRLSIL.

In DNA, the CDR3 is TGTGCCAGCAGTTTAGGATTTCCCCGGGGTGGCTACACCTTC. Translation gives CASSLGFPRGGYTF. The chain links TRBV28 to TRBJ1-2; D unresolved. The germline CDR1 and CDR2 sequences are MDHEN and SYDVKM. V lost 2 bases and J 7 bases, leaving 14 bases between the germline ends. The CDR3 totals 14 residues.

The sample holds a few counts of this clone. The chain combines TRBV9 with TRBJ2-2; weak D call: TRBD1 (6 bases). The V and J ends lost 2 bases and 8 bases respectively, with 16 bases between them. This CDR3 has 15 residues. CDR1 and CDR2 (germline): SGDLS, YYNGEE. CDR3 in DNA: TGTGCCAGCAGCGTGGGCGGACAGATGATGGGGGAGCTGTTTTTT. This gives the protein CASSVGGQMMGELFF.

The genes are TRBV18 and TRBJ1-2; 9 bases agree with TRBD1. Germline CDR1 reads KGHSH; CDR2 reads LQKENI. The V segment lost 3 bases and the J segment 7 bases; nucleotides outside the gene matches: 15. This CDR3 is built from 17 residues. CDR3 in amino acids: CASSPSRTGALPSGYTF. The CDR3, as DNA: TGTGCCAGCTCACCGAGCAGGACAGGGGCTCTTCCATCTGGCTACACCTTC.

This clone has a handful of counts. The chain recombines TRBV28 with TRBJ2-7; maybe TRBD1 (5 bases). This CDR3 contains 14 residues. The V end lost 8 bases, the J end lost 0 bases, and 14 bases lay between the germline ends. Germline-derived CDR1 and CDR2 are MDHEN and SYDVKM. The CDR3 DNA reads TGTGCCAGCGGCCCCACAGGAAGCTCCTACGAGCAGTACTTC. Translating gives CASGPTGSSYEQYF. Complete variable domain (other parts from reference TRBV28 and TRBJ2-7): DVKVTQSSRYLVKRTGEKVFLECVQDMDHENMFWYRQDPGLGLRLIYFSYDVKMKEKGDIPEGYSVSREKKERFSLILESASTNQTSMYLCASGPTGSSYEQYFGPGTRLTVT.

The J gene is TRBJ2-5, the V gene TRBV11-3; perhaps TRBD1 as D (6 bases). The V end was cut by 7 bases, the J end by 3 bases, with 24 bases between. The germline gives CDR1 SGHNT, CDR2 YENEEA. The CDR3 covers 17 residues. The CDR3 loop is CASIPVGQGTIEETQYF. The CDR3 nucleotides are TGTGCCAGCATCCCAGTAGGGCAGGGGACGATCGAAGAGACCCAGTACTTC.

V usage is TRBV7-9 and J usage is TRBJ2-3; weak D call: TRBD1 (5 bases). Germline CDR1 SEHNR, CDR2 FQNEAQ (reference sequence). This CDR3 region has 14 residues. The V end lost 5 bases, the J end lost 6 bases, and 15 bases lay between the germline ends. CDR3 sequence: CASSDDSFEDTQYF. For the CDR3, the DNA is TGTGCCAGCAGCGATGACAGTTTCGAGGATACGCAGTATTTT.

The rearrangement joins TRBV7-9 to TRBJ2-7, with 10 bases matching TRBD1. V shed 7 bases, J shed 4 bases, and the junction held 7 bases outside the gene matches. Germline V gives CDR1 SEHNR, CDR2 FQNEAQ (reference sequence). The CDR3 is 14 amino acids. CDR3 DNA sequence: TGTGCCAGCACCCCCAGGACAGGGGGTTACGAGCAGTACTTC. Amino acids: CASTPRTGGYEQYF.

The chain links TRBV7-6 to TRBJ1-1; 8 nucleotides agree with TRBD1. Germline CDR1 and CDR2: SGHVS and FNYEAQ. V lost 5 bases to trimming and J lost 3 bases; unmatched junction nucleotides: 5. This CDR3 comprises 14 residues. The CDR3 region is CASSTDRADTEAFF. The CDR3 DNA sequence: TGTGCCAGCAGCACGGACAGGGCGGACACTGAAGCTTTCTTT.

The chain links TRBV5-4 to TRBJ2-2; 16 bases line up with TRBD2. V dropped 4 bases and J dropped 6; count of bases not matched to a gene: 6. Germline CDR1 reads SGHNT; CDR2 reads YYREEE (reference sequence). The CDR3 extends over 17 amino acids. The CDR3 is CASSTGTSGGVPGELFF. The DNA of the CDR3 is TGTGCCAGCAGCACAGGGACTAGCGGGGGGGTCCCCGGGGAGCTGTTTTTT.

The J gene is TRBJ1-2, the V gene TRBV27; 7 nucleotides match TRBD1. Per germline, CDR1 MNHEY and CDR2 SMNVEV (reference sequence). J gave up 3 bases and V 4 bases, and 2 bases lay outside the gene matches. The CDR3 length is 13 residues. CDR3 DNA sequence: TGTGCCAGCAGTTCCAGGGGGTACTATGGCTACACCTTC. Protein: CASSSRGYYGYTF.